The clone carrying this T cell receptor beta chain has just a few counts. The antigen remains undetermined. These data come from a study of shared clonotypes between healthy human individuals. General observations from the study: Larger estimated richness was generally recorded for naive subsets relative to memory subsets.

This was a deep-level run. Sorted-subset replicate PCR reactions contained about 200 ng DNA, corresponding to approximately 30,000 T cell genomes. Repertoires were generated with immunoSEQ multiplex PCR, while TCRdb's copy carries only in-frame clones and drops some. The sample lists about 180,000 clones; over 80% were seen once. Germline V lookup: CDR1 LNHDA, CDR2 SQIVND (reference sequence). The CDR3 covers 14 residues. Trimming took 3 bases from V and 6 from J, leaving 12 bases between them. The TCR originated in a woman under 40 in good health. Source material: naive CD4+ T cells sorted from blood. Subset here: CD45RA+ positively selected. The rearrangement joins TRBV19 to TRBJ1-5; D gene unclear. CDR3 coding DNA: TGTGCCAGTAGTATTGGCGTGGAGGCTCAGCCCCAGCATTTT. This encodes CASSIGVEAQPQHF.